There are a few counts of the clone carrying this T cell receptor (beta chain). What it binds is unknown. The record originates from a study of cytomegalovirus exposure and HLA in healthy donors. Germline V lookup: CDR1 MNHEY, CDR2 SVGAGI. This CDR3 has 14 amino acids. V was shortened by 5 bases and J by 0 bases, with 9 bases between the two germline ends. The PCR ran on 60 Vbeta and 13 Jbeta primers. Clones were sequenced by immunoSEQ multiplex PCR, and TCRdb holds only the in-frame ones, with some missing. The sample includes roughly 250,000 clones, more than 55% of them seen just once. Findings and limits, study-wide: For most TCR sequences rarity was the rule, although some public TCRs occurred in many donors. In a later analysis, V- and J-gene trimming of beta chains associated with a DCLRE1C missense variant, replicated independently.

The V and J genes are TRBV6-5 and TRBJ2-3; possible D gene TRBD1, 5 bases. The sample comprised PBMCs. The TCR was taken from a female donor in good health and CMV-seronegative. The CDR3 region is CASSQGPSTDTQYF. The CDR3 DNA sequence: TGTGCCAGCAGTCAGGGCCCCAGCACAGATACGCAGTATTTT.